This T cell receptor (beta chain) was sequenced during a study of identical twins. J lost 6 bases, V lost 6 bases, and 7 bases had no gene match. The germline gives CDR1 KGHSH, CDR2 LQKENI. The CDR3 sequence is 15 residues long. TCRdb itself ran the 5' RACE reads through MiXCR, one entry per CDR3 protein. The repertoire holds 450,000 or so distinct CDR3 sequences, with 20% to 25% as singletons. The same sample was also used in a study of T cells expressing NK-cell markers. That work states: According to the study, TCR beta repertoires originated from sorted CD3+CD56+NKG2C+, CD3+CD56+NKG2C- and CD3+CD56-NKG2C+ T cells. Seven donors tested HCMV-seropositive and one tested seronegative among the eight sequenced.

Specimen: CD4+ T cells sorted from blood. The source of this sequence is a woman between 18 and 30 years old in good health. The chain combines TRBV18 with TRBJ2-1; TRBD2 agrees at 11 bases. The CDR3 DNA reads as TGTGCCAGCTCTACAAACCTAGCGGGAGGCAATGAGCAGTTCTTC. Its protein is CASSTNLAGGNEQFF.